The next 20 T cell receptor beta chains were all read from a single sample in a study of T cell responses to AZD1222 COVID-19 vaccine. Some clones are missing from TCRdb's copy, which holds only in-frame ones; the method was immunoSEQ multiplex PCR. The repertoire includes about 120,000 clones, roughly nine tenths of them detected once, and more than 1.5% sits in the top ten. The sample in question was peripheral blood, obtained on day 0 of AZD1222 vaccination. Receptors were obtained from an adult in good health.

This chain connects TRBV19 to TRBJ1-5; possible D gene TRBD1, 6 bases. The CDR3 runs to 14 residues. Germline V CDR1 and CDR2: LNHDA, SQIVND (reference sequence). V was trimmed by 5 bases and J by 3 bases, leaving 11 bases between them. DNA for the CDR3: TGTGCCAGTAGTGAGTGGGGGCACAATCAGCCCCAGCATTTT. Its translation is CASSEWGHNQPQHF.

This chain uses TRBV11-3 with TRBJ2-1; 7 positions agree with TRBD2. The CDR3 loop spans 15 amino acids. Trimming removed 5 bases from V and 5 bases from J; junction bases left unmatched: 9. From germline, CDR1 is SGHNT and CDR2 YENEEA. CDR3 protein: CASSPGRVINNEQFF. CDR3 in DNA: TGTGCCAGCAGCCCGGGGAGGGTCATCAACAATGAGCAGTTCTTC.

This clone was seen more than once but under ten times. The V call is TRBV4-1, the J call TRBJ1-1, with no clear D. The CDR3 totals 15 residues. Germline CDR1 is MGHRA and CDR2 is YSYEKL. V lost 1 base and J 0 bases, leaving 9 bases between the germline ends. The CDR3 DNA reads TGCGCCAGCAGCCAAGGGCGCAGCATGAACACTGAAGCTTTCTTT. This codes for CASSQGRSMNTEAFF.

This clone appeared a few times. CDR3 amino acids: CASSLLPQGVSYEQYF. The CDR3 coding sequence is TGCGCCAGCAGCTTGTTACCCCAGGGGGTCTCCTACGAGCAGTACTTC. The chain recombines TRBV5-1 with TRBJ2-7, with 7 bases that match TRBD1. Germline V lookup: CDR1 SGHRS, CDR2 YFSETQ. This CDR3 contains 16 residues. The junction had 7 bases not matched to a gene; V was cut back by 1 base and J by 0 bases.

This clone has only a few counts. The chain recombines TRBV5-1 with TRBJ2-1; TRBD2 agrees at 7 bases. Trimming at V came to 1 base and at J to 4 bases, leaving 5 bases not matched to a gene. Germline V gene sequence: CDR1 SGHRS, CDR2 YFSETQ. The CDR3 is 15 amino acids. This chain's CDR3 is CASSLRLAAYNEQFF. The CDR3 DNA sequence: TGCGCCAGCAGCTTGCGGCTAGCGGCTTACAATGAGCAGTTCTTC.

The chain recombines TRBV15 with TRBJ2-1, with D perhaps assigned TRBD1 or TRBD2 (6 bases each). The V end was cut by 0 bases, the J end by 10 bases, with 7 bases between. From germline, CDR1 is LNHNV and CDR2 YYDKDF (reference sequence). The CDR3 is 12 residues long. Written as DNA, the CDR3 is TGTGCCACCAGCAGAGAAGGGGGGGAGCAGTTCTTC. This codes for CATSREGGEQFF. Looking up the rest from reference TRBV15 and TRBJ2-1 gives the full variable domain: DAMVIQNPRYQVTQFGKPVTLSCSQTLNHNVMYWYQQKSSQAPKLLFHYYDKDFNNEADTPDNFQSRRPNTSFCFLDIRSPGLGDTAMYLCATSREGGEQFFGPGTRLTVL.

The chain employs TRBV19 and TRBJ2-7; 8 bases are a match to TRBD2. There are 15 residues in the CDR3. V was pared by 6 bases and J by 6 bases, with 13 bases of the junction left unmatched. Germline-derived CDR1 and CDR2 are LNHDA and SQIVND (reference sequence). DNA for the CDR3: TGTGCCAGTAGGACCGGGACTAGGGAACTTGGCGAGCAGTACTTC. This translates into CASRTGTRELGEQYF.

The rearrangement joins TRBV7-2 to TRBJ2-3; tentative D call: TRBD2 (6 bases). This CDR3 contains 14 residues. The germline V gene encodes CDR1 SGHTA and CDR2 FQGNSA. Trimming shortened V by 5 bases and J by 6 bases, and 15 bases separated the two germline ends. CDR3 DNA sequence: TGTGCCAGCAGCCACCAGTGGGGGAGGGATACGCAGTATTTT. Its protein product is CASSHQWGRDTQYF.

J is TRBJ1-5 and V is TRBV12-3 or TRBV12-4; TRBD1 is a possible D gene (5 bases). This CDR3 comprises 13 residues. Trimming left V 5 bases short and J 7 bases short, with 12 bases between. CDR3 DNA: TGTGCCAGCAGTCGGACACCGGGGCAGCCCCAGCATTTT. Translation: CASSRTPGQPQHF.

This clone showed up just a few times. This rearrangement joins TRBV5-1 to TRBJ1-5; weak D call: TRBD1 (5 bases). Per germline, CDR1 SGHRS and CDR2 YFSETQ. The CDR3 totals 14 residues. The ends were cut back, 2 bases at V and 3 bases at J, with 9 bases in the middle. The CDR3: CASSFGGSNQPQHF. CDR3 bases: TGCGCCAGCAGCTTCGGGGGTTCCAATCAGCCCCAGCATTTT.

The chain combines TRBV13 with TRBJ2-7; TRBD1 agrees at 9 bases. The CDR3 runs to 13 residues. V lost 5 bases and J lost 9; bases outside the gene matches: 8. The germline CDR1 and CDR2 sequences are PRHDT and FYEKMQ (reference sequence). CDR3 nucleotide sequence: TGTGCCAGCAGCCGGTTACAGGGGGCAGGGCAGTACTTC. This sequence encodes CASSRLQGAGQYF. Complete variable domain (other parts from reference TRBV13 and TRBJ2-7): AAGVIQSPRHLIKEKRETATLKCYPIPRHDTVYWYQQGPGQDPQFLISFYEKMQSDKGSIPDRFSAQQFSDYHSELNMSSLELGDSALYFCASSRLQGAGQYFGPGTRLTVT.

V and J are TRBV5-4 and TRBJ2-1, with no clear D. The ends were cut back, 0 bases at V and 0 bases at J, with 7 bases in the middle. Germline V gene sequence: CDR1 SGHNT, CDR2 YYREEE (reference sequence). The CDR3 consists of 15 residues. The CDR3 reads CASSLVASSYNEQFF. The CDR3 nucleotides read TGTGCCAGCAGCTTGGTGGCTAGCTCCTACAATGAGCAGTTCTTC.

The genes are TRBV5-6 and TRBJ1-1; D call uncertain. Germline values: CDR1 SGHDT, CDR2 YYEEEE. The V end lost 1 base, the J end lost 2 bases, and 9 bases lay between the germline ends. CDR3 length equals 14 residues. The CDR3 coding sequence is TGTGCCAGCAGCTTGAGGGTGGGAAACACTGAAGCTTTCTTT. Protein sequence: CASSLRVGNTEAFF.

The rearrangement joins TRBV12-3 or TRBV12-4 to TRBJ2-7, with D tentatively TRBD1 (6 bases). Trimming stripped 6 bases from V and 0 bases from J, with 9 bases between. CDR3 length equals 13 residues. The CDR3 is CASRRDTSYEQYF. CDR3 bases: TGTGCCAGCAGGAGGGACACCTCCTACGAGCAGTACTTC.

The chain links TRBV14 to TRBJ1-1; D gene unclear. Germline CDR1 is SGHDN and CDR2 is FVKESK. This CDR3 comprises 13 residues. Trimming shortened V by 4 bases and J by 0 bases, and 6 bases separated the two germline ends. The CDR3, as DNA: TGTGCCAGCAGCCCCTCGATGAACACTGAAGCTTTCTTT. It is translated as CASSPSMNTEAFF.

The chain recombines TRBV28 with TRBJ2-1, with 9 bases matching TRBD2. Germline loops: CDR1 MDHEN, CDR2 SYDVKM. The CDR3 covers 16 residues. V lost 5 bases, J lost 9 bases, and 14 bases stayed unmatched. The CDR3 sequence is CASSVVGAGGGTEQFF. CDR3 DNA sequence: TGTGCCAGCAGTGTTGTGGGCGCGGGAGGGGGGACTGAGCAGTTCTTC. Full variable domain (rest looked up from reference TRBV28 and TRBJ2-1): DVKVTQSSRYLVKRTGEKVFLECVQDMDHENMFWYRQDPGLGLRLIYFSYDVKMKEKGDIPEGYSVSREKKERFSLILESASTNQTSMYLCASSVVGAGGGTEQFFGPGTRLTVL.

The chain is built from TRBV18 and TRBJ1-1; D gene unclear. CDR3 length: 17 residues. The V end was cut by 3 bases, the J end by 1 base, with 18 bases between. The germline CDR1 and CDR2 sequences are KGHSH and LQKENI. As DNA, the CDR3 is TGTGCCAGCTCACCCCACGACATTTCCCGGGCGAACACTGAAGCTTTCTTT. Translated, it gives CASSPHDISRANTEAFF.

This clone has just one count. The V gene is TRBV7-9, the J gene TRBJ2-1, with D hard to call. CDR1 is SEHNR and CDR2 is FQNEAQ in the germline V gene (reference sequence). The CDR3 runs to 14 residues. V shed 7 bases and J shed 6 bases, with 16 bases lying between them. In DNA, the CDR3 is TGTGCCAGCAAAAACTCCTTCCCTCTCAATGAGCAGTTCTTC. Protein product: CASKNSFPLNEQFF.

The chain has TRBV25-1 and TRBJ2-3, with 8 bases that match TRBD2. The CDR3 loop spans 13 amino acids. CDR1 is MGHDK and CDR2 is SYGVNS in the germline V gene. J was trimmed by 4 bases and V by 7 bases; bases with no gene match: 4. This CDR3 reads CASTAGGADTQYF. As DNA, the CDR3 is TGTGCCAGCACCGCGGGGGGAGCAGATACGCAGTATTTT. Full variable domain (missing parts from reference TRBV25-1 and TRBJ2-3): EADIYQTPRYLVIGTGKKITLECSQTMGHDKMYWYQQDPGMELHLIHYSYGVNSTEKGDLSSESTVSRIRTEHFPLTLESARPSHTSQYLCASTAGGADTQYFGPGTRLTVL.

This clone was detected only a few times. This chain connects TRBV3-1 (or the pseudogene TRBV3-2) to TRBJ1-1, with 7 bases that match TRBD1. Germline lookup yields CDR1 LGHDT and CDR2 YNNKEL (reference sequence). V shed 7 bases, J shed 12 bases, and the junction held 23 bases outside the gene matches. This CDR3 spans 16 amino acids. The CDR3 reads CASTSKGAGRAMWTFF. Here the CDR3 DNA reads TGTGCCAGCACCTCTAAGGGGGCAGGGAGGGCTATGTGGACTTTCTTT.